Listed here are 21 T cell receptor beta chains from one sample, sequenced in a study of T cells in Graves' hyperthyroidism and ophthalmopathy. Researchers amplified the TCR beta CDR3 regions from RNA transcripts. An initial round of RT-PCR targeting the TCR CDR3 relied on the HTBI primer set. MiXCR was run by TCRdb on the multiplex PCR reads, yielding one entry per CDR3 protein. Among around 290,000 distinct CDR3 sequences, approximately 13% were seen once, and the ten largest hold roughly 7.9%. The sample was blood. The receptors derive from a woman in her forties with Graves' hyperthyroidism.

V usage is TRBV6-1 and J usage is TRBJ1-2, with D perhaps matching TRBD1 (5 bases). Germline V lookup: CDR1 MNHNS, CDR2 SASEGT. The CDR3 spans 21 residues. The V gene lost 7 bases and the J gene lost 2 bases, with 35 bases spanning the gap. The CDR3 spells CASKAPQDTGELKGTNYGYTF. CDR3 coding DNA: TGTGCCAGCAAGGCCCCACAGGACACCGGGGAGCTCAAGGGTACCAACTATGGCTACACCTTC.

This clonotype was found many times. This chain connects TRBV6-6 to TRBJ1-4; D is uncertain. The CDR3 length is 16 residues. Trimming removed 0 bases from V and 4 bases from J, with 12 bases in between. Germline V CDR1 and CDR2: MNHNY, SVGAGI (reference sequence). The CDR3 nucleotides read TGTGCCAGCAGTTACTCGCCCGGTAGTGGTAATGAAAAACTGTTTTTT. This sequence encodes CASSYSPGSGNEKLFF.

The gene calls are TRBV28 and TRBJ2-1; tentatively, D is TRBD1 (6 bases). V lost 5 bases and J 5 bases, leaving 16 bases between the germline ends. This CDR3 spans 15 amino acids. Germline CDR1 reads MDHEN; CDR2 reads SYDVKM. For the CDR3, the DNA is TGTGCCAGCAGTCCTACAGGGACCCAGAACAATGAGCAGTTCTTC. Protein: CASSPTGTQNNEQFF.

This clonotype was detected many times. The J gene is TRBJ2-5, the V gene TRBV29-1, with a weak D call TRBD1 (6 bases). This CDR3 comprises 13 residues. V was pared by 7 bases and J by 6 bases, with 18 bases between. Germline assignment: CDR1 SQVTM and CDR2 ANQGSEA. This CDR3 is CSDPDRSCKTQYF. CDR3 DNA sequence: TGCAGCGACCCCGACAGGAGCTGTAAGACCCAGTACTTC.

This clonotype was detected ten times or more. The chain has TRBV7-9 and TRBJ1-3, with D uncertain. This CDR3 comprises 13 residues. Germline CDR1 and CDR2: SEHNR and FQNEAQ (reference sequence). The V and J ends lost 7 bases and 7 bases respectively, with 14 bases between them. CDR3 sequence: CASIETFANTIYF. In DNA, the CDR3 is TGTGCCAGCATCGAAACTTTCGCGAACACCATATATTTT.

This clonotype was counted at least ten times. The chain combines TRBV5-8 with TRBJ1-1; no clear D gene. Germline V gene sequence: CDR1 SGHTS, CDR2 YDEGEE. The V and J ends lost 8 bases and 0 bases respectively, with 11 bases between them. The CDR3 runs 13 residues. CDR3 amino acids: CASQTGLNTEAFF. CDR3 DNA sequence: TGTGCCAGTCAAACCGGACTGAACACTGAAGCTTTCTTT.

This clonotype was counted ten times or more. The chain joins TRBV20-1 to TRBJ2-7; TRBD1 matches 7 bases. V shed 3 bases, J shed 7 bases, and the junction held 15 bases outside the gene matches. The CDR3 sequence is 15 residues long. From germline, CDR1 is DFQATT and CDR2 SNEGSKA (reference sequence). CDR3 sequence: CSASWTGRASGEQYF. CDR3 DNA: TGCAGTGCTAGCTGGACAGGAAGGGCTTCGGGTGAGCAGTACTTC.

There are many counts of this clonotype. V gene TRBV6-5 combines with J gene TRBJ1-3; 7 bases map to TRBD1. CDR1 and CDR2 (germline): MNHEY, SVGAGI. The CDR3 consists of 14 residues. After removal of 0 bases from V and 4 bases from J, the junction contained 0 bases not matched to a gene. Written as DNA, the CDR3 is TGTGCCAGCAGTTACTCGGACAGGGGAAACACCATATATTTT. Its protein is CASSYSDRGNTIYF.

This clonotype has ten or more counts. The chain recombines TRBV12-3 or TRBV12-4 with TRBJ1-2, with 7 bases that match TRBD1. V lost 4 bases to trimming and J lost 9 bases; unmatched junction nucleotides: 8. The CDR3 has 13 amino acids. Here the CDR3 reads CASSWATTGSYTF. The CDR3 DNA follows: TGTGCCAGCAGTTGGGCGACGACAGGGAGCTACACCTTC.

V is TRBV19 and J is TRBJ2-5; D is possibly TRBD2 (5 bases). The length of the CDR3 is 14 residues. Germline values: CDR1 LNHDA, CDR2 SQIVND (reference sequence). Trimming removed 8 bases from V and 1 base from J, with 14 bases in between. The chain's CDR3 is CASGPMGSQETQYF. CDR3 DNA: TGTGCCAGTGGACCAATGGGGAGCCAAGAGACCCAGTACTTC.

This clonotype was recorded at least ten times. The chain recombines TRBV28 with TRBJ2-3; 7 nucleotides line up with TRBD1. The CDR3 has 13 residues. Germline V gives CDR1 MDHEN, CDR2 SYDVKM. The J segment lost 5 bases and the V segment lost 7 bases, leaving 6 bases of the junction unmatched. The CDR3 region is CASTLTGRDTQYF. The CDR3 DNA follows: TGTGCCAGCACTCTGACAGGGCGAGATACGCAGTATTTT. The complete variable domain, with remaining parts taken from reference TRBV28 and TRBJ2-3, reads DVKVTQSSRYLVKRTGEKVFLECVQDMDHENMFWYRQDPGLGLRLIYFSYDVKMKEKGDIPEGYSVSREKKERFSLILESASTNQTSMYLCASTLTGRDTQYFGPGTRLTVL.

This clonotype occurred once. One junction end does not reproduce the germline sequence, and a read error may be involved. The chain links TRBV5-1 to TRBJ2-5; D is possibly TRBD1 (7 bases). CDR3 length: 15 residues. Germline CDR1 reads SGHRS; CDR2 reads YFSETQ. The CDR3 loop reads CASSQGGGPQGTQYF. The CDR3 DNA reads as TGCGCCAGCAGCCAGGGGGGCGGCCCGCAAGGGACCCAGTACTTC.

The J gene is TRBJ2-7, the V gene TRBV19; D is possibly TRBD2 (6 bases). Germline CDR1 reads LNHDA; CDR2 reads SQIVND (reference sequence). CDR3 size: 14 residues. The V end was cut by 7 bases, the J end by 2 bases, with 15 bases between. This CDR3 is CASTASWGAYEQYF. The CDR3 nucleotides read TGTGCCAGTACCGCGTCGTGGGGGGCCTACGAGCAGTACTTC.

This clonotype was recorded many times. The rearrangement joins TRBV7-8 to TRBJ2-7; D possibly corresponds to TRBD1 (7 bases). The CDR3 covers 15 residues. Trimming shortened V by 2 bases and J by 6 bases, and 17 bases separated the two germline ends. Germline lookup yields CDR1 SGHVS and CDR2 FQNEAQ. The CDR3 sequence: CASSLTPGQRAEQYF. The DNA of the CDR3 is TGTGCCAGCAGCTTAACCCCGGGACAGCGGGCCGAGCAGTACTTC. The whole variable domain, remainder taken from reference TRBV7-8 and TRBJ2-7, is GAGVSQSPRYKVAKRGQDVALRCDPISGHVSLFWYQQALGQGPEFLTYFQNEAQLDKSGLPSDRFFAERPEGSVSTLKIQRTQQEDSAVYLCASSLTPGQRAEQYFGPGTRLTVT.

This clonotype was picked up many times. V usage is TRBV20-1 and J usage is TRBJ2-7; 9 bases align to TRBD1. J gave up 3 bases and V 5 bases, and 11 bases lay outside the gene matches. The CDR3 has 15 amino acids. CDR1 and CDR2 from the germline V gene are DFQATT and SNEGSKA (reference sequence). The CDR3 here is CSASEPRQGGYEQYF. For the CDR3, the DNA is TGCAGTGCTTCCGAACCCAGACAGGGGGGCTACGAGCAGTACTTC.

The table lists this clonotype with many counts. The chain is built from TRBV6-2 or TRBV6-3 and TRBJ2-1, with 9 bases fitting TRBD2. V shed 6 bases, J shed 5 bases, and the junction held 2 bases outside the gene matches. There are 13 residues in the CDR3. Germline-derived CDR1 and CDR2 are MNHEY and SVGEGT. The CDR3 bases are TGTGCCAGCAGGACTAGCGGACACAATGAGCAGTTCTTC. It is translated as CASRTSGHNEQFF.

In its sample, this clonotype was seen many times. The chain uses TRBV30 and TRBJ1-1, with D unresolved. The CDR3 spans 13 residues. Germline V gene data show CDR1 as GTSNPN and CDR2 as SVGIG (reference sequence). V was cut by 1 base and J by 7 bases, with 13 bases left in between. DNA for the CDR3: TGTGCCTGGAGTGGAGGGAACGGCTATGAAGCTTTCTTT. Its protein product is CAWSGGNGYEAFF.

The chain links TRBV20-1 to TRBJ2-6; D not resolved. The ends were cut back, 0 bases at V and 0 bases at J, with 6 bases in the middle. The CDR3 loop spans 15 amino acids. CDR1 is DFQATT and CDR2 is SNEGSKA in the germline V gene (reference sequence). The DNA of the CDR3 is TGCAGTGCTAGAGATCCGAACTCTGGGGCCAACGTCCTGACTTTC. Translation gives CSARDPNSGANVLTF.

Many counts were recorded for this clonotype. The chain is built from TRBV19 and TRBJ2-5, with 8 bases lining up with TRBD1. Trimming cost V 5 bases and J 5 bases; bases outside gene matches: 10. Germline V gene sequence: CDR1 LNHDA, CDR2 SQIVND (reference sequence). There are 15 residues in the CDR3. The CDR3 nucleotides read TGTGCCAGTAGTTCCCGGACAGGGCAGTTGGAGACCCAGTACTTC. Its translation is CASSSRTGQLETQYF.

The chain recombines TRBV20-1 with TRBJ2-3; D unresolved. The germline V gene encodes CDR1 DFQATT and CDR2 SNEGSKA (reference sequence). V lost 0 bases to trimming and J lost 4 bases, with 14 bases between them. This CDR3 has 15 residues. In DNA form, the CDR3 reads TGCAGTGCTAGAGACCCCAGCATCTCCGCAGATACGCAGTATTTT. Its protein product is CSARDPSISADTQYF.

This clonotype was detected only a few times. This chain links TRBV29-1 with TRBJ2-5; tentative D call: TRBD1 (6 bases). Per the germline V gene, CDR1 is SQVTM and CDR2 is ANQGSEA. The CDR3 extends over 12 amino acids. Deletions cut 7 bases from V and 5 bases from J, with 14 bases between. The DNA for the CDR3 is TGCAGCGGCACGCAGGGGTACGAGACCCAGTACTTC. Amino acids: CSGTQGYETQYF.